This T cell receptor beta chain was sequenced in a study of T cell responses to AZD1222 COVID-19 vaccine. General study results and limits: No day 14 peak samples; only post-peak repertoires were characterized.

The CDR3 covers 14 residues. V lost 5 bases to trimming and J lost 3 bases; unmatched junction nucleotides: 7. Germline CDR1 MNHEY, CDR2 SVGEGT. Sequencing was performed with immunoSEQ multiplex PCR; in TCRdb, only in-frame clones are kept and a portion is missing. The sample lists approximately 150,000 clones; about 92% were seen once. As regards this clone: The antigen is unknown.

Sequenced material: peripheral blood, taken on day 0 of MenACWY control vaccination. The chain couples TRBV6-2 or TRBV6-3 to TRBJ2-7, with 7 bases that match TRBD2. This TCR was sampled from an adult in good health. The CDR3 region is CASSPSGALYEQYF. The CDR3 coding sequence is TGTGCCAGCAGTCCCAGCGGGGCCCTCTACGAGCAGTACTTC.